The next 11 T cell receptor beta chains were all read from a single sample in a study of OX40 agonist ivuxolimab in advanced cancers. Sequenced by immunoSEQ multiplex PCR; TCRdb stores in-frame clones only, minus some. The sample contains some 38,000 clones, about 93% of which appear only once. Sequencing was performed on CD4+ or CD8+ T cells sorted from blood, taken in a trial of the OX40 agonist ivuxolimab. The receptors stem from an adult with an advanced solid tumor such as melanoma, head and neck, liver or kidney cancer.

The rearrangement links TRBV11-2 to TRBJ2-3; 9 bases line up with TRBD2. The V segment lost 5 bases and the J segment 9 bases; nucleotides outside the gene matches: 15. The CDR3 covers 16 residues. CDR1 and CDR2 from the germline V gene are SGHAT and FQNNGV. CDR3 nucleotide sequence: TGTGCCAGCAGCCCGAGTCCGGGACTAGCTCCCGGCACGCAGTATTTT. It encodes CASSPSPGLAPGTQYF.

The genes are TRBV28 and TRBJ2-7, with D tentatively TRBD2 (5 bases). This CDR3 comprises 12 residues. The V gene lost 6 bases and the J gene lost 5 bases, with 11 bases spanning the gap. From germline, CDR1 is MDHEN and CDR2 SYDVKM. The DNA of the CDR3 is TGTGCCAGCAGGCCTTTGGAGGACGAGCAGTACTTC. Protein: CASRPLEDEQYF.

The rearrangement uses TRBV5-1 and TRBJ2-7; no clear D. The V and J ends lost 7 bases and 1 base respectively, with 15 bases between them. CDR1 is SGHRS and CDR2 is YFSETQ in the germline V gene. This CDR3 comprises 14 residues. CDR3 amino acids: CASSLSGPSYEQYF. The CDR3 nucleotides are TGCGCCAGCTCTCTATCTGGGCCTTCCTACGAGCAGTACTTC.

The chain is built from TRBV2 and TRBJ2-5, with D perhaps TRBD2 (6 bases). The CDR3 sequence is 13 residues long. Trimming shortened V by 3 bases and J by 6 bases, and 11 bases separated the two germline ends. Germline values: CDR1 SNHLY, CDR2 FYNNEI. The CDR3 region has the DNA TGTGCCAGCAGTGACTCCGGGGGACAGACCCAGTACTTC. This sequence encodes CASSDSGGQTQYF.

The sample holds one count of this clone. The genes are TRBV2 and TRBJ2-1, with D perhaps TRBD2 (6 bases). There are 15 residues in the CDR3. Looked up from germline, CDR1 is SNHLY and CDR2 is FYNNEI. Trimming removed 1 base at V and 8 bases at J, with 15 bases between. DNA for the CDR3: TGTGCCAGCAGTGAAGTTAAATGGGCTAGCGATGAGCAGTTCTTC. Its translation is CASSEVKWASDEQFF.

This rearrangement joins TRBV27 to TRBJ1-1; 7 nucleotides match TRBD1. Germline V gene sequence: CDR1 MNHEY, CDR2 SMNVEV (reference sequence). The CDR3 runs to 14 residues. Germline trimming cut 5 bases from V and 0 bases from J; bases unmatched to any gene: 3. The DNA of the CDR3 is TGTGCCAGCAGTCCGGGACAGATGAACACTGAAGCTTTCTTT. Its translation is CASSPGQMNTEAFF.

This rearrangement joins TRBV2 to TRBJ2-7; D is tentatively TRBD1 or TRBD2 (5 bases each). The ends were cut back, 3 bases at V and 5 bases at J, with 8 bases in the middle. CDR1 SNHLY and CDR2 FYNNEI come from the germline V gene. The CDR3 sequence is 12 residues long. CDR3 DNA sequence: TGTGCCAGCAGTGACCGGGGCCACGAGCAGTACTTC. It translates to CASSDRGHEQYF.

The gene calls are TRBV28 and TRBJ1-1, with TRBD1 as a possible D gene (5 bases). Trimming left V 3 bases short and J 5 bases short, with 10 bases between. Germline lookup yields CDR1 MDHEN and CDR2 SYDVKM. The CDR3 covers 13 residues. CDR3 bases: TGTGCCAGCAGTTTGTGGGGGGGGACTGAAGCTTTCTTT. Translation: CASSLWGGTEAFF.

The chain is built from TRBV7-2 and TRBJ2-5; D perhaps matches TRBD1 (6 bases). CDR3 length: 15 residues. Deletions cut 0 bases from V and 1 base from J, with 9 bases between. Germline-derived CDR1 and CDR2 are SGHTA and FQGNSA. CDR3 nucleotides: TGTGCCAGCAGCTTAGCTGGACAGTTCCAAGAGACCCAGTACTTC. It specifies CASSLAGQFQETQYF.

This chain connects TRBV4-1 to TRBJ2-7; D gene ambiguous. Germline V gene sequence: CDR1 MGHRA, CDR2 YSYEKL. Trimming removed 0 bases from V and 2 bases from J, with 11 bases in between. The length of the CDR3 is 15 residues. CDR3 loop: CASSQEGTVTYEQYF. As DNA, the CDR3 is TGCGCCAGCAGCCAAGAGGGAACAGTCACCTACGAGCAGTACTTC.

This sequence joins TRBV4-2 and TRBJ2-3, with D possibly TRBD1 on 6 matching bases. Germline-derived CDR1 and CDR2 are LGHNA and YNFKEQ. Trimming took off 4 bases at V and 6 bases at J, with 14 bases between the two ends. This CDR3 has 14 residues. Here the CDR3 reads CASSRVQGSDTQYF. The CDR3 DNA follows: TGTGCCAGCAGCCGAGTACAGGGATCCGATACGCAGTATTTT.